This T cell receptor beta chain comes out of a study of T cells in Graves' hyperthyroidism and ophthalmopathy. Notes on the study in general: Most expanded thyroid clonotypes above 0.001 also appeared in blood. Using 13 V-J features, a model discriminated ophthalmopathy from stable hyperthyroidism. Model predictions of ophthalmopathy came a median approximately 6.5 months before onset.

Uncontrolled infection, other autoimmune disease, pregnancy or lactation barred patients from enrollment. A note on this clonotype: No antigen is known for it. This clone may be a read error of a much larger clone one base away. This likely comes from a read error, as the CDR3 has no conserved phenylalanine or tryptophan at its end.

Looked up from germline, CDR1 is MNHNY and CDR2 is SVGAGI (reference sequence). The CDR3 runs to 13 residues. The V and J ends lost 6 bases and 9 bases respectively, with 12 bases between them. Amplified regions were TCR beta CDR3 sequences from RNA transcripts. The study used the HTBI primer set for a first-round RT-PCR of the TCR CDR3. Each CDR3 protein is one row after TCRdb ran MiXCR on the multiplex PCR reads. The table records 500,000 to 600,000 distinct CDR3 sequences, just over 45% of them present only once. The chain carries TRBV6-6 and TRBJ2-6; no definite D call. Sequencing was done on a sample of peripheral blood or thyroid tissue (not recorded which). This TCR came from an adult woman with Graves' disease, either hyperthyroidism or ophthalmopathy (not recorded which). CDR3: CASRDVMDNVLTS. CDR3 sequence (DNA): TGTGCCAGCAGGGATGTGATGGACAACGTCCTGACTTCC.